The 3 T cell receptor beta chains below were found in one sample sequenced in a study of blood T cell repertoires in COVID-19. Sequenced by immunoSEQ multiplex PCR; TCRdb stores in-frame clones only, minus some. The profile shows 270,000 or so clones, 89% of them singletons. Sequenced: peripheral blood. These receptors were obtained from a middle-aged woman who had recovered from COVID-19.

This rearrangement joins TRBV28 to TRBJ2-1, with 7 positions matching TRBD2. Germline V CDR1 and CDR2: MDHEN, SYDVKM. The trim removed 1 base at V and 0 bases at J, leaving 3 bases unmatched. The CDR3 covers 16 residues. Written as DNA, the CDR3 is TGTGCCAGCAGTTTATCCTCGGGAGGCTCCTACAATGAGCAGTTCTTC. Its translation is CASSLSSGGSYNEQFF.

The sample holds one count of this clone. In DNA, the CDR3 is TGTGCCAGTAGTATAATCGGGGGAGAGGCCAACGTCCTGACTTTC. As protein: CASSIIGGEANVLTF. The V and J genes are TRBV19 and TRBJ2-6; TRBD2 might be the D (6 bases). The CDR3 is made up of 15 amino acids. Germline CDR1 LNHDA, CDR2 SQIVND (reference sequence). V lost 2 bases and J lost 6, with 11 bases in between.

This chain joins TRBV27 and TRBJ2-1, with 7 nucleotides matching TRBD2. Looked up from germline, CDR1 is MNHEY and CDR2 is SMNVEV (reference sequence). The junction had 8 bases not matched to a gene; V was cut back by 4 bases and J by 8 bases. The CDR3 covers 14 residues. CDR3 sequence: CASSSAGWGYEQFF. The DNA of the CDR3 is TGTGCCAGCAGTTCAGCGGGATGGGGCTATGAGCAGTTCTTC.